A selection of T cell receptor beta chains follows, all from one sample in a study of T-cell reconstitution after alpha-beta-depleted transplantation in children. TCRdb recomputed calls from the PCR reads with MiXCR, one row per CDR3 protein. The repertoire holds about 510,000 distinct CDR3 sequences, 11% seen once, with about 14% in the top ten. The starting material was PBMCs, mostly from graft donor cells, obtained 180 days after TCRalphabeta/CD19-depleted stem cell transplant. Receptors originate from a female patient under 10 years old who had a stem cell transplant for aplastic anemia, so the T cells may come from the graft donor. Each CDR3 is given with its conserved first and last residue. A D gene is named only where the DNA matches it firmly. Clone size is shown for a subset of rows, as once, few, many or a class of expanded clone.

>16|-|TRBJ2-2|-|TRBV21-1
TGTGCCAGCAGCCCCCAGCCGGGGCTTAACACCGGGGAGCTGTTTTTT
CASSPQPGLNTGELFF
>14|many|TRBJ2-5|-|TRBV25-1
TGTGCCAGCAGCATATCAGGGGACCAAGAGACCCAGTACTTC
CASSISGDQETQYF
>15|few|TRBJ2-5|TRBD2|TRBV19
TGTGCCAGTAGGAGACTAGCGGGAGCGCAAGAGACCCAGTACTTC
CASRRLAGAQETQYF
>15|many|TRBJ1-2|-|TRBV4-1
TGCGCCAGCAGCCAAGATCGTCAGGGCTTTTATGGCTACACCTTC
CASSQDRQGFYGYTF
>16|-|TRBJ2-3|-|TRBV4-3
TGCGCCAGCAGCCAAGATCCAGGGCCTAGCACAGATACGCAGTATTTT
CASSQDPGPSTDTQYF
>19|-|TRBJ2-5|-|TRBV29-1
TGCAGCGTTGATGGCGTTTGGGGGTTCGGGATGGGACTCCAAGAGACCCAGTACTTC
CSVDGVWGFGMGLQETQYF
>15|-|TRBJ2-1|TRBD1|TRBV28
TGTGCCAGCAGTCCCATTAGGGACAGACGATTTGAGCAGTTCTTC
CASSPIRDRRFEQFF
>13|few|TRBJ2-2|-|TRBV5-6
TGTGCCAGCAGCTACGGGCCCCCCGGGGAGCTGTTTTTT
CASSYGPPGELFF
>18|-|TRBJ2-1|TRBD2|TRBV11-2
TGTGCCAGCAGCTTAGAAGGGACTAGCGGGAGGGCCTACAATGAGCAGTTCTTC
CASSLEGTSGRAYNEQFF
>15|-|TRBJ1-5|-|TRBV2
TGTGCCAGCAGTGAACGTGCCTATAGCAATCAGCCCCAGCATTTT
CASSERAYSNQPQHF
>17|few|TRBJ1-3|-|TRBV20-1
TGCAGTGCTAGAGATAAGGCCGCGCGGCTCTCTGGAAACACCATATATTTT
CSARDKAARLSGNTIYF
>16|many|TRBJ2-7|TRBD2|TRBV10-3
TGTGCCATCAGTGTCGGACTAGCGGACCGGCGTCGGGAGCAGTACTTC
CAISVGLADRRREQYF
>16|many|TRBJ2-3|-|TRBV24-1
TGTGCCACCAGTGACTTGGGACGGCCAATCGGTGATACGCAGTATTTT
CATSDLGRPIGDTQYF
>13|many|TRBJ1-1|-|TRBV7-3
TGTGCCAGCAGCCCACGGGGAGGTCCTGAAGCTTTCTTT
CASSPRGGPEAFF
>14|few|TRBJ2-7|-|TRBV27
TGTGCCAGCAGTTTCGGGGCTGGGTCCTACGAGCAGTACTTC
CASSFGAGSYEQYF
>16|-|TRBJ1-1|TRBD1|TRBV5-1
TGCGCCAGCAGCTTGGAACAGGGGCACATGAACACTGAAGCTTTCTTT
CASSLEQGHMNTEAFF
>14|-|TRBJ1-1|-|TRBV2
TGTGCCAGCAGTGAGTTTACAGTAGACCCTGAAGCTTTCTTT
CASSEFTVDPEAFF
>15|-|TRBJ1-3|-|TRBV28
TGTGCCAGCATTCAGGGCGGACCCTCTGGAAACACCATATATTTT
CASIQGGPSGNTIYF
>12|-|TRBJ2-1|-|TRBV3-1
TGTGCCAGCAGCCAAGGTATCATAAAGCAGTTCTTC
CASSQGIIKQFF
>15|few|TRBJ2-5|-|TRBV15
TGTGCCACCAGCAGAGGGCAGGGCAGTAGAGAGACCCAGTACTTC
CATSRGQGSRETQYF
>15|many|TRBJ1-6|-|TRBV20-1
TGCAGTGCTAGTCACCACACCTTACGGAATTCACCCCTCCACTTT
CSASHHTLRNSPLHF
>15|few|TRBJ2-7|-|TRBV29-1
TGCAGCGTTGAAGACCGGACAGCCGTTTCCTACGAGCAGTACTTC
CSVEDRTAVSYEQYF
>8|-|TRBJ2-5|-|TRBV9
TGTGCTCGGGAGACCCAGTACTTC
CARETQYF
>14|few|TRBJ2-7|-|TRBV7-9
TGTGCCAGCAGCTCCCGGGTTTCGGGATACGAGCAGTACTTC
CASSSRVSGYEQYF